The 16 T cell receptor beta chains presented below share a single source sample, sequenced in a study of shared clonotypes between healthy human individuals. Generated by immunoSEQ multiplex PCR, the TCRdb table keeps only in-frame clones and is missing some. The table records more than 450,000 clones, around 79% of them present only once. The specimen sequenced was PBMCs. These receptors were taken from a woman aged 40 to 49 in good health. Some clones in this sample may be carry-over from other donors' samples.

V and J are TRBV5-1 and TRBJ1-4; 8 bases match TRBD1. The CDR3 is 15 amino acids. The germline V gene encodes CDR1 SGHRS and CDR2 YFSETQ. V was pared by 2 bases and J by 7 bases, with 7 bases of the junction left unmatched. CDR3 sequence reads: CASSLHQGAREKLFF. DNA of the CDR3: TGCGCCAGCAGCTTACACCAGGGGGCGCGTGAAAAACTGTTTTTT.

V is TRBV28 and J is TRBJ1-2; 9 bases line up with TRBD1. CDR1 and CDR2 from the germline V gene are MDHEN and SYDVKM. After removal of 5 bases from V and 4 bases from J, the junction contained 11 bases not matched to a gene. The CDR3 covers 16 residues. As DNA, the CDR3 is TGTGCCAGCAGTACTACCACAGGGGGCGCCAGCTATGGCTACACCTTC. As protein: CASSTTTGGASYGYTF.

Note on this clone: This specimen includes other DNA sequences encoding the same CDR3. J is TRBJ2-1 and V is TRBV30; D is uncertain. The V gene's germline CDR1 is GTSNPN and CDR2 SVGIG (reference sequence). The CDR3 is 13 residues long. Trimming stripped 0 bases from V and 4 bases from J, with 7 bases between. The CDR3 here is CAWSVRQYNEQFF. The CDR3 nucleotides read TGTGCCTGGAGTGTGAGGCAATACAATGAGCAGTTCTTC.

The genes are TRBV9 and TRBJ2-2; possible D gene TRBD2, 5 bases. The CDR3 loop spans 15 amino acids. Germline CDR1 is SGDLS and CDR2 is YYNGEE. Deletions cut 4 bases from V and 1 base from J, with 11 bases between. The CDR3 coding sequence is TGTGCCAGCAGCATAAGCGGAATGAACACCGGGGAGCTGTTTTTT. Amino acids: CASSISGMNTGELFF.

The genes are TRBV28 and TRBJ1-2; possible D gene TRBD1, 5 bases. In germline, CDR1 is MDHEN, CDR2 SYDVKM. The CDR3 totals 14 residues. Trimming removed 7 bases from V and 4 bases from J, with 16 bases in between. The CDR3 DNA reads as TGTGCCAGCATGGGCGGGGGTTTAGGCTATGGCTACACCTTC. It codes for CASMGGGLGYGYTF.

CDR3 nucleotide sequence: TGTGCCAGCAGCTTAGTTGGCGGGACAGTTGCAGAGACCCAGTACTTC. Residues: CASSLVGGTVAETQYF. The chain links TRBV7-2 to TRBJ2-5, with D tentatively TRBD1 (7 bases). Germline values: CDR1 SGHTA, CDR2 FQGNSA. The CDR3 contains 16 residues. Trimming removed 1 base at V and 4 bases at J, with 16 bases between.

The rearrangement uses TRBV2 and TRBJ2-5, with a tentative D call TRBD2 (6 bases). The CDR3 sequence is 13 residues long. Germline V lookup: CDR1 SNHLY, CDR2 FYNNEI. Trimming removed 6 bases at V and 3 bases at J, with 11 bases between. This CDR3 is CASRGRGKETQYF. The CDR3 DNA reads TGTGCCAGCAGGGGCCGGGGGAAAGAGACCCAGTACTTC.

V is TRBV6-1 and J is TRBJ2-3; D is possibly TRBD1 (5 bases). The CDR3 sequence is 12 residues long. The germline V gene encodes CDR1 MNHNS and CDR2 SASEGT. Trimming took 5 bases from V and 4 from J, leaving 7 bases between them. This CDR3 is CASSLGADTQYF. The CDR3 DNA reads TGTGCCAGCAGTCTAGGGGCAGATACGCAGTATTTT.

The chain recombines TRBV18 with TRBJ2-7, with D maybe TRBD2 (6 bases). The CDR3 has 12 residues. Between the trimmed V and J ends, which lost 2 bases and 6 bases, there was a span of 8 bases. The germline V gene has CDR1 KGHSH and CDR2 LQKENI. The CDR3 DNA reads TGTGCCAGCTCACCAGGGCGGGGCGAGCAGTACTTC. This encodes CASSPGRGEQYF. Filled out from reference TRBV18 and TRBJ2-7, the complete variable domain reads NAGVMQNPRHLVRRRGQEARLRCSPMKGHSHVYWYRQLPEEGLKFMVYLQKENIIDESGMPKERFSAEFPKEGPSILRIQQVVRGDSAAYFCASSPGRGEQYFGPGTRLTVT.

V gene TRBV5-6 combines with J gene TRBJ2-5; D is perhaps TRBD1 (6 bases). Germline V gene lookup returns CDR1 SGHDT and CDR2 YYEEEE. The length of the CDR3 is 15 residues. The ends were cut back, 2 bases at V and 2 bases at J, with 13 bases in the middle. The CDR3 coding sequence is TGTGCCAGCAGCTTTCGTTCCAGGGGACAAGAGACCCAGTACTTC. Translation gives CASSFRSRGQETQYF. Combining the CDR3 with reference TRBV5-6 and TRBJ2-5 gives the whole variable domain DAGVTQSPTHLIKTRGQQVTLRCSPKSGHDTVSWYQQALGQGPQFIFQYYEEEERQRGNFPDRFSGHQFPNYSSELNVNALLLGDSALYLCASSFRSRGQETQYFGPGTRLLVL.

The sample holds one count of this clone. The rearrangement joins TRBV7-8 to TRBJ2-7; tentatively, D is TRBD1 (6 bases). The V gene lost 5 bases and the J gene lost 7 bases, with 21 bases spanning the gap. Germline V gene sequence: CDR1 SGHVS, CDR2 FQNEAQ. The CDR3 extends over 15 amino acids. CDR3: CASSAEGGSGIEQYF. The CDR3 bases are TGTGCCAGCAGCGCAGAAGGGGGTTCAGGTATAGAGCAGTACTTC.

In its sample, this clone was seen once. The J gene is TRBJ2-4, the V gene TRBV5-4; tentative D call: TRBD1 (6 bases). CDR3 length equals 14 residues. The V gene's germline CDR1 is SGHNT and CDR2 YYREEE (reference sequence). V lost 2 bases and J lost 9, with 15 bases in between. The CDR3 DNA sequence: TGTGCCAGCAGCTTCACAGGGTCAGAGGGCATTCAGTACTTC. Translated: CASSFTGSEGIQYF.

The chain carries TRBV7-9 and TRBJ1-3; perhaps TRBD1 as D (6 bases). V lost 2 bases, J lost 0 bases, and 14 bases lay in between. Germline assignment: CDR1 SEHNR and CDR2 FQNEAQ (reference sequence). The CDR3 is 17 amino acids. Written as DNA, the CDR3 is TGTGCCAGCAGCTTAACCGGGACACAGAGCTCTGGAAACACCATATATTTT. It specifies CASSLTGTQSSGNTIYF.

This clone was seen ten or more times. The chain has TRBV28 and TRBJ1-5, with D unresolved. The CDR3 is made up of 17 amino acids. Germline V gene data show CDR1 as MDHEN and CDR2 as SYDVKM. Trimming removed 3 bases at V and 0 bases at J, with 15 bases between. CDR3 sequence reads: CASSFSIQQHSNQPQHF. CDR3 DNA sequence: TGTGCCAGCAGTTTTTCTATTCAGCAGCATAGCAATCAGCCCCAGCATTTT.

This clone has only one observation. V gene TRBV7-3 combines with J gene TRBJ2-2, with 9 bases matching TRBD2. With V trimmed by 5 bases and J by 7 bases, 11 bases remained unmatched. CDR1 and CDR2 from the germline V gene are SGHTA and FQGTGA. The CDR3 runs 16 residues. The CDR3 region is CASSKGREGPYGELFF. Written as DNA, the CDR3 is TGTGCCAGCAGCAAAGGGCGGGAGGGCCCTTACGGGGAGCTGTTTTTT. The variable domain in full, with the rest retrieved from reference TRBV7-3 and TRBJ2-2, is GAGVSQTPSNKVTEKGKYVELRCDPISGHTALYWYRQSLGQGPEFLIYFQGTGAADDSGLPNDRFFAVRPEGSVSTLKIQRTERGDSAVYLCASSKGREGPYGELFFGEGSRLTVL.

The chain joins TRBV9 to TRBJ1-3; D gene unclear. Germline V gene sequence: CDR1 SGDLS, CDR2 YYNGEE. V gave up 2 bases and J gave up 1 base, with 7 bases separating them. The CDR3 is 14 residues long. CDR3 DNA sequence: TGTGCCAGCAGCGTGGCAGTATCTGGAAACACCATATATTTT. It codes for CASSVAVSGNTIYF. Full variable domain (outside the CDR3, taken from reference TRBV9 and TRBJ1-3): DSGVTQTPKHLITATGQRVTLRCSPRSGDLSVYWYQQSLDQGLQFLIQYYNGEERAKGNILERFSAQQFPDLHSELNLSSLELGDSALYFCASSVAVSGNTIYFGEGSWLTVV.